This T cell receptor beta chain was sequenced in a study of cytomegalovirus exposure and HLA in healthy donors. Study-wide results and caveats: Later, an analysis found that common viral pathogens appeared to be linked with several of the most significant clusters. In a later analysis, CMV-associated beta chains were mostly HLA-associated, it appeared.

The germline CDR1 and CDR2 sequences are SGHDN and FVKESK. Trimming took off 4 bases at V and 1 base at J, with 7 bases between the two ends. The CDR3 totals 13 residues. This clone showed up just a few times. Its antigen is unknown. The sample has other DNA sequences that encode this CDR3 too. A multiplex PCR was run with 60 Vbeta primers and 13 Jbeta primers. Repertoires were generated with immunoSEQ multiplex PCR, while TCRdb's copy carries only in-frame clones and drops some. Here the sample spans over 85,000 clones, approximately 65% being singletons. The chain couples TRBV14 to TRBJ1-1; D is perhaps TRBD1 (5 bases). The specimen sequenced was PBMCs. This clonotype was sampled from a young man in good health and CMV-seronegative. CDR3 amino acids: CASSLQGNTEAFF. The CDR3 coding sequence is TGTGCCAGCAGCCTTCAGGGGAACACTGAAGCTTTCTTT.